The sequence of this TCR beta chain was determined in a study of T cell repertoires in cytomegalovirus infection. About this clonotype: The antigen is undetermined.

TCRdb used MiXCR to reprocess the reads, holding one entry per CDR3 protein. This sample has about 51,000 distinct CDR3 sequences; about 18% occur once, and the top ten carry about 25%. The receptor was derived from a human donor in good health (CMV status not recorded). Some clones in this sample may be carry-over from other donors' samples. The sample was CD8+ T cells from cultured PBMCs, taken from culture after CMV antigen stimulation.

CDR3 nucleotide sequence: TGTGCCAGCAGCTTAAGAGCGGGTCAGGCGATGCAACCACAATACAATGAGCAGTTCTTC. Its protein is CASSLRAGQAMQPQYNEQFF. This chain uses TRBV7-2 with TRBJ2-1; TRBD2 might be the D (6 bases). Trimming removed 2 bases at V and 4 bases at J, with 27 bases between. Germline-derived CDR1 and CDR2 are SGHTA and FQGNSA. This CDR3 has 20 amino acids. Full variable domain (missing parts from reference TRBV7-2 and TRBJ2-1): GAGVSQSPSNKVTEKGKDVELRCDPISGHTALYWYRQSLGQGLEFLIYFQGNSAPDKSGLPSDRFSAERTGGSVSTLTIQRTQQEDSAVYLCASSLRAGQAMQPQYNEQFFGPGTRLTVL.